The present T cell receptor beta chain was sequenced within a study of long-term antiretroviral therapy in people with HIV. Regarding the study as a whole: Diversity measured after ART increased yet remained under transplant donor controls.

This was the immunoSEQ v3.0 assay at survey level. Sequencing efforts were directed toward roughly 40,000-50,000 T-cell genomes per sample. Assay used: immunoSEQ multiplex PCR; TCRdb lists only in-frame clones, some missing. The sample lists 15,000 to 20,000 clones, 79% occurring once. For this clone: Its target is not known.

The CDR3 is 11 amino acids. The sample in question was unsorted PBMCs, obtained at the start of antiretroviral therapy, before treatment. The chain employs TRBV21-1 and TRBJ2-3; the D call of TRBD1 is as the table states it, not checked on the DNA. TRBV21-1 is assigned pseudogene status. The sequence was collected from a young man with HIV. CDR3 loop: CASPHRTTQYF. Here the CDR3 DNA reads TGTGCCAGCCCCCACAGGACCACGCAGTATTTT.